The clone carrying this TCR beta chain was detected only once. There are 16 residues in the CDR3. V was trimmed by 5 bases and J by 3 bases, leaving 17 bases between them. The germline V gene has CDR1 SGHAT and CDR2 FQNNGV. This sample is part of a study of CD8 T cells in Susac syndrome. After extraction with the RNeasy kit, roughly 0.45 to 1 ug of the RNA was reverse transcribed using random hexamers. A single record per CDR3 protein comes from TCRdb applying MiXCR to the immunoSEQ multiplex PCR reads. Here the sample spans about 100,000 distinct CDR3 sequences, 95% being singletons. The TCR was taken from a human donor with Susac syndrome. Sequenced: CD8+ T cells from PBMCs. This chain joins TRBV11-2 and TRBJ2-1, with a possible D match to TRBD2 (6 bases). CDR3 sequence: CASSPPFAGHYNEQFF. CDR3 in DNA: TGTGCCAGCAGCCCCCCTTTTGCGGGGCACTACAATGAGCAGTTCTTC.